What follows is one T cell receptor beta chain and its context. There is no known antigen for this receptor. Base quality data are lacking; no much larger clone is found one base away. TCRbeta CDR3 regions were amplified from genomic DNA using the immunoSEQ Assay, a bias-controlled multiplex PCR. The study's processing was this. The number of nucleated cells in each sample was estimated by amplification of reference gene primers within the assay. To quantify the absolute abundance of each unique TCRbeta CDR3 rearrangement, sequence reads were collapsed and filtered. Productive Simpson clonality was computed per sample as the square root of Simpson's diversity index over productive rearrangements. Sourced from immuneACCESS, this table was stored by TCRdb with only in-frame sequences that have V and J called. A share of the clones is absent; for the studies checked, an unresolved V gene accounts for under half, and the remainder has no known explanation. V, J and clone size reflect that table, while D and trimming were determined from the DNA. The sample table holds approximately 100,000 clones, of which roughly 85% were seen once. Approximately 1.8% of the sample belongs to the ten largest clones.

Looking up the germline V gene yields CDR1 SGHRS and CDR2 YFSETQ. V drops 4 bases and J drops 1 base, leaving 21 bases in between. Spanning cysteine to phenylalanine, the CDR3 consists of 17 amino acids. Solely the CDR3 DNA is kept, with 51 bases framed from the first base. The source of the sample is a study of blood T cell repertoires in COVID-19 (dated by TCRdb to 2020 to 2022). Concerning the study at large: The collaborator samples originated in the United States, Italy and Spain and spanned the acute and convalescent phases of COVID-19. HLA class I and class II types, where available, came from metadata supplied by the sample provider rather than from assay-based typing. The dataset comprised deeply sampled blood TCRbeta repertoires from subjects exposed to, actively infected with, or recovered from COVID-19. The samples were drawn from the first 160 participants of the ongoing ImmuneRACE study and from 1,254 subjects provided by 6 global collaborators. Sample metadata almost always included a de-identified subject ID, COVID-19 status, age in years and sex. The material from the prospective study consisted of cDNA or gDNA derived from T cells, B-cell-depleted T cells, or PBMCs. The repertoires were made available in a free public database intended to serve as a resource for research on the immune response to SARS-CoV-2.

What the authors observed across the whole study: The quantity of clinical and demographic metadata differed by source and by participant and was supplied without curation.

The collaborating institutions used their own protocols to collect whole blood in K2EDTA tubes. For TCRbeta analysis, collaborator samples were shipped as frozen whole blood, as isolated PBMCs, or as DNA extracted from either sample type. What was sequenced was peripheral blood. The receptor chain draws on TRBV5-1 and TRBJ2-7; possibly the D gene is TRBD2, per 5 matching bases. The receptor comes from a woman aged 70 to 79 with active or convalescent COVID-19. The nucleotides are TGCGCCAGCAGCCCCCGAGGTAGAAGCGGACGATCCTACGAGCAGTACTTC. The resulting protein is CASSPRGRSGRSYEQYF.